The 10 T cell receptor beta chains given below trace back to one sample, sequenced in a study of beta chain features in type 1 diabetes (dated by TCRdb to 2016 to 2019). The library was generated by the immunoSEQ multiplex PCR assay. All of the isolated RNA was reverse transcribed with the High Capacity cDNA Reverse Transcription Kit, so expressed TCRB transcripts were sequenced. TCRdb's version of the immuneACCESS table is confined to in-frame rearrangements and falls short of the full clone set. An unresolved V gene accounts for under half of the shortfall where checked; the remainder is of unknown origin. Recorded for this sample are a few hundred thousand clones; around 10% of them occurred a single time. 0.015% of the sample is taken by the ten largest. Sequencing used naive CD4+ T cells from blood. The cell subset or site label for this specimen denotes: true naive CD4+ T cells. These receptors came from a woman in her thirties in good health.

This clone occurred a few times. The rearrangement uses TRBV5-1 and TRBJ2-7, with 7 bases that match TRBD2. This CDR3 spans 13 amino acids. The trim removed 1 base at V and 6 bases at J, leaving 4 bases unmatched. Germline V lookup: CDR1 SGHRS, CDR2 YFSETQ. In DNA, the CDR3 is TGCGCCAGCAGCTTGTATTCGGGAGGCGAGCAGTACTTC. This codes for CASSLYSGGEQYF.

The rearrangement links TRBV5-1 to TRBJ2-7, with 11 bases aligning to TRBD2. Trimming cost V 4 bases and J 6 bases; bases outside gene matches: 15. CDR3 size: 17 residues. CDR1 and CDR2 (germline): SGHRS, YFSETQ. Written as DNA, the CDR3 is TGCGCCAGCAGCCGCCGATTAGCGGGAGGGCCGGTAGGCGAGCAGTACTTC. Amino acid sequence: CASSRRLAGGPVGEQYF.

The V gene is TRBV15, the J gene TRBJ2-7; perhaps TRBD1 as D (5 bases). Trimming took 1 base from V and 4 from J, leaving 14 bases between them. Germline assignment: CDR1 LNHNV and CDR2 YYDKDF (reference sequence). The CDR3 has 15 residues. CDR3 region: CATSRADGRVYEQYF. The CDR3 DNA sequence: TGTGCCACCAGCAGAGCGGACGGCAGGGTGTACGAGCAGTACTTC.

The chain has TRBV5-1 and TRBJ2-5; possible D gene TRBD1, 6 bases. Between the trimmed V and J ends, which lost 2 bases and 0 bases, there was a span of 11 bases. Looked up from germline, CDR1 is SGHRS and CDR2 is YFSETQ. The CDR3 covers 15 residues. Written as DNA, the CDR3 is TGCGCCAGCAGCTTATTACAGGGATACCAAGAGACCCAGTACTTC. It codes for CASSLLQGYQETQYF.

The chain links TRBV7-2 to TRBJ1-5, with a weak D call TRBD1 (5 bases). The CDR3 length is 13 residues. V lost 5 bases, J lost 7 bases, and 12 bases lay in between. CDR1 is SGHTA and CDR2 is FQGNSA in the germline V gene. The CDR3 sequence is CASSPVGGQPQHF. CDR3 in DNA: TGTGCCAGCAGCCCCGTGGGGGGGCAGCCCCAGCATTTT.

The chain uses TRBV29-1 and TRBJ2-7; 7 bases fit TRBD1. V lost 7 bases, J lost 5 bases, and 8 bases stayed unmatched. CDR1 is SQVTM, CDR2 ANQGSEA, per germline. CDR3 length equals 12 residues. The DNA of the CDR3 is TGCAGCGCCAGGACAGGCTCGGACGAGCAGTACTTC. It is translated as CSARTGSDEQYF.

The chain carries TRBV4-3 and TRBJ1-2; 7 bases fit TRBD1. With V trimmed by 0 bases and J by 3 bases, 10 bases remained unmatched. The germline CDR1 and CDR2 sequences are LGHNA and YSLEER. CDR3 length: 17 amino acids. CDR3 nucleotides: TGCGCCAGCAGCCAAGATCATCCCCGACAGGGTGACTATGGCTACACCTTC. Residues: CASSQDHPRQGDYGYTF.

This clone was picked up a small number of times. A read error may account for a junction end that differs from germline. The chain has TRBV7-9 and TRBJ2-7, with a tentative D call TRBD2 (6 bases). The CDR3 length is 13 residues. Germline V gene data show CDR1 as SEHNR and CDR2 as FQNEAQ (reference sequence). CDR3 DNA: TGTGCCAGCAGCTCAGAACCCCCGGACTACCTATTTTTC. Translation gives CASSSEPPDYLFF.

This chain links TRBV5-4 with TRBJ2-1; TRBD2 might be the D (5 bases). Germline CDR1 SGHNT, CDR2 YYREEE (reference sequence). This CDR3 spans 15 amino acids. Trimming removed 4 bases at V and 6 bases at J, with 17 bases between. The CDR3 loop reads CASSLVRGRLNEQFF. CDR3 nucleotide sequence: TGTGCCAGCAGCCTCGTCCGGGGTCGGCTCAATGAGCAGTTCTTC.

CDR3 nucleotide sequence: TGCGCCAGCAGCCAAGGGACACAAAACGATCAGCCCCAGCATTTT. Its protein is CASSQGTQNDQPQHF. The V and J genes are TRBV4-1 and TRBJ1-5; D is perhaps TRBD1 (5 bases). This CDR3 spans 15 amino acids. V lost 1 base and J 5 bases, leaving 12 bases between the germline ends. Germline V lookup: CDR1 MGHRA, CDR2 YSYEKL.